The next 10 T cell receptor beta chains were all read from a single sample in a study of shared clonotypes between healthy human individuals. Profiled with immunoSEQ multiplex PCR; TCRdb holds only in-frame clones, not every one. The data hold 2 million to 3 million clones, with under 95% observed a single time. Sample: naive CD4+ T cells from PBMCs. As for subset: CD45RA+ positively selected. The receptors here all came from a man younger than 35 in good health. Some clones in this sample may be carry-over from other donors' samples.

The chain employs TRBV6-5 and TRBJ2-5, with D maybe TRBD2 (6 bases). CDR3 length equals 15 residues. CDR1 is MNHEY and CDR2 is SVGAGI in the germline V gene. Trimming cost V 0 bases and J 9 bases, with 17 bases left between them. The DNA for the CDR3 is TGTGCCAGCAGTTACTCCCAGCGGGCATCCAGGTCCCAGTACTTC. Amino acids: CASSYSQRASRSQYF.

The J gene is TRBJ1-5, the V gene TRBV28, with D perhaps TRBD1 (6 bases). The V and J ends lost 6 bases and 3 bases respectively, with 12 bases between them. The CDR3 runs to 14 residues. The germline V gene has CDR1 MDHEN and CDR2 SYDVKM. The CDR3 protein is CASRNREFNQPQHF. The CDR3 nucleotides read TGTGCCAGCAGGAACAGGGAATTCAATCAGCCCCAGCATTTT.

The V call is TRBV13, the J call TRBJ2-1; D possibly corresponds to TRBD1 (5 bases). The V end lost 5 bases, the J end lost 8 bases, and 19 bases lay between the germline ends. Germline V gene sequence: CDR1 PRHDT, CDR2 FYEKMQ (reference sequence). The CDR3 is 15 amino acids. The CDR3 here is CASSPETANWDEQFF. DNA of the CDR3: TGTGCCAGCAGCCCGGAGACAGCGAATTGGGATGAGCAGTTCTTC. The variable domain in full, with the rest retrieved from reference TRBV13 and TRBJ2-1, is AAGVIQSPRHLIKEKRETATLKCYPIPRHDTVYWYQQGPGQDPQFLISFYEKMQSDKGSIPDRFSAQQFSDYHSELNMSSLELGDSALYFCASSPETANWDEQFFGPGTRLTVL.

This chain links TRBV28 with TRBJ2-6, with D unclear. Trimming took 4 bases from V and 0 from J, leaving 13 bases between them. CDR1 is MDHEN and CDR2 is SYDVKM in the germline V gene. The CDR3 runs to 17 residues. This chain's CDR3 is CASSSYLPSSGANVLTF. CDR3 nucleotide sequence: TGTGCCAGCAGTTCTTATCTCCCTTCCTCTGGGGCCAACGTCCTGACTTTC.

The chain employs TRBV5-1 and TRBJ2-7, with 9 bases matching TRBD2. Germline CDR1 and CDR2: SGHRS and YFSETQ. The CDR3 length is 16 residues. The J segment lost 2 bases and the V segment lost 2 bases, leaving 8 bases of the junction unmatched. The CDR3 protein is CASSFGVSGGTYEQYF. DNA of the CDR3: TGCGCCAGCAGCTTTGGGGTTAGCGGGGGCACCTACGAGCAGTACTTC.

The V gene is TRBV30, the J gene TRBJ1-5; D call uncertain. The CDR3 extends over 12 amino acids. Trimming removed 2 bases at V and 7 bases at J, with 9 bases between. Germline loops: CDR1 GTSNPN, CDR2 SVGIG (reference sequence). DNA for the CDR3: TGTGCCTGGAGTCGGAGTGACCAGCCCCAGCATTTT. Its protein is CAWSRSDQPQHF.

The genes are TRBV6-6 and TRBJ1-3, with 11 bases fitting TRBD1. The J segment lost 4 bases and the V segment lost 6 bases, leaving 5 bases of the junction unmatched. Germline CDR1 MNHNY, CDR2 SVGAGI (reference sequence). The CDR3 runs 15 residues. The CDR3 spells CASRKDRGRGNTIYF. The DNA of the CDR3 is TGTGCCAGCAGAAAGGACAGGGGGCGAGGAAACACCATATATTTT.

The chain recombines TRBV7-8 with TRBJ2-1; 16 bases are shared with TRBD2. Trimming at V came to 2 bases and at J to 9 bases, leaving 10 bases not matched to a gene. The CDR3 consists of 18 residues. The germline CDR1 and CDR2 sequences are SGHVS and FQNEAQ. CDR3 bases: TGTGCCAGCAGCTTAACGGCGATAGGGACTAGCGGGAGGGGTGAGCAGTTCTTC. Its protein is CASSLTAIGTSGRGEQFF.

The chain employs TRBV15 and TRBJ2-7, with 7 bases aligning to TRBD2. V gave up 0 bases and J gave up 1 base; unmatched junction bases: 9. The germline V gene encodes CDR1 LNHNV and CDR2 YYDKDF (reference sequence). The CDR3 extends over 17 amino acids. This CDR3 reads CATSRDYGGSWSYEQYF. CDR3 bases: TGTGCCACCAGCAGAGATTACGGCGGGAGCTGGTCCTACGAGCAGTACTTC.

The CDR3 is CASSLGSAGSQYF. CDR3 in DNA: TGTGCCAGCAGCCTGGGCTCCGCAGGGTCCCAGTACTTC. The genes are TRBV6-6 and TRBJ2-5; possibly TRBD1 for D (5 bases). This CDR3 contains 13 residues. CDR1 MNHNY and CDR2 SVGAGI come from the germline V gene (reference sequence). The V and J ends lost 6 bases and 9 bases respectively, with 17 bases between them.